The T cell receptor beta chain described here comes from a study of CD4 T cells in relation to SARS-CoV-2 and coronaviruses. At the level of the study: TCR beta CDR3s were sequenced after roughly eleven-day antigen culture of PBMCs. Study-level points and caveats: Samples before the pandemic and after infection were not matched within any donor. The cross-reactivity analysis covered only spike protein, not other viral proteins.

Before the COVID-19 pandemic, during about 2011-2019, CD4+ T cells were taken from unexposed donors. The cells were cultured for approximately 10 days before CD4+ T cells were isolated. Sequenced by immunoSEQ multiplex PCR; TCRdb stores in-frame clones only, minus some. The sample shows tens of thousands of clones, about three quarters of them seen only once. With respect to this clone: The antigen is not known.

Germline V lookup: CDR1 SGDLS, CDR2 YYNGEE. V shed 0 bases and J shed 2 bases, with 12 bases lying between them. The CDR3 is 17 amino acids. The sample comprised CD4+ T cells from PBMCs, cultured in vitro. The rearrangement uses TRBV9 and TRBJ2-6; weak D call: TRBD1 (5 bases). This sequence originates from a human donor in good health. The CDR3 sequence is CASSVGSRAAGANVLTF. The CDR3 coding sequence is TGTGCCAGCAGCGTAGGTTCCAGGGCTGCTGGGGCCAACGTCCTGACTTTC.